Following are 11 T cell receptor beta chains from one sample sequenced in a study of regulatory T cells in long-lasting Graves disease. Construction of TCR beta libraries relied on iRepertoire HTBI primers and on Arm-PCR targeting CDR3 regions. TCRdb re-called the multiplex PCR reads with MiXCR, one entry per CDR3 protein. Here the sample spans 250,000 to 300,000 distinct CDR3 sequences, around 23% being singletons. Specified time point: persistent/refractory GD, antithyroid drugs over 5 years with positive TRAb. RNA isolated from PBMCs was used to make the TCR library. Material: peripheral blood mononuclear cells (PBMCs), obtained when the disease was refractory, from a patient treated with antithyroid drugs. These TCRs come from a female donor with Graves disease.

This rearrangement joins TRBV3-1 to TRBJ2-7; TRBD1 might be the D (6 bases). The CDR3 length is 15 residues. CDR1 is LGHDT and CDR2 is YNNKEL in the germline V gene (reference sequence). Trimming left V 0 bases short and J 7 bases short, with 16 bases between. Here the CDR3 reads CASSQEWADTGEQYF. CDR3 DNA sequence: TGTGCCAGCAGCCAAGAGTGGGCCGACACAGGGGAGCAGTACTTC.

The sample holds a few counts of this clonotype. The V call is TRBV6-1, the J call TRBJ2-7, with D perhaps matching TRBD1 or TRBD2 (5 bases each). Between the trimmed V and J ends, which lost 4 bases and 3 bases, there was a span of 10 bases. This CDR3 spans 13 amino acids. The germline V gene has CDR1 MNHNS and CDR2 SASEGT. For the CDR3, the DNA is TGTGCCAGCAGTGCCGGGACCTTCTACGAGCAGTACTTC. This codes for CASSAGTFYEQYF.

The chain combines TRBV4-1 with TRBJ1-1, with D unclear. The germline V and J ends were trimmed by 0 bases and 1 base, with 9 bases remaining between them. The CDR3 sequence is 15 residues long. The germline V gene has CDR1 MGHRA and CDR2 YSYEKL. This chain's CDR3 is CASSQDGAGNTEAFF. In DNA form, the CDR3 reads TGCGCCAGCAGCCAAGATGGAGCCGGGAACACTGAAGCTTTCTTT.

This clonotype showed up many times. The chain employs TRBV15 and TRBJ2-5; D uncertain. This CDR3 is 16 amino acids long. V lost 1 base and J lost 4, with 16 bases in between. Germline-derived CDR1 and CDR2 are LNHNV and YYDKDF (reference sequence). The CDR3 coding sequence is TGTGCCACCAGCAGAGTACGGTGGCAGGACGGAGAGACCCAGTACTTC. Translated, it gives CATSRVRWQDGETQYF.

This clonotype was seen repeatedly, ten times or more. The chain links TRBV7-2 to TRBJ2-5, with 7 bases matching TRBD1. The germline gives CDR1 SGHTA, CDR2 FQGNSA. J gave up 1 base and V 6 bases, and 2 bases lay outside the gene matches. The CDR3 runs to 13 residues. This CDR3 reads CASSRDSQETQYF. For the CDR3, the DNA is TGTGCCAGCAGTCGGGACAGCCAAGAGACCCAGTACTTC. Combining the CDR3 with reference TRBV7-2 and TRBJ2-5 gives the whole variable domain GAGVSQSPSNKVTEKGKDVELRCDPISGHTALYWYRQSLGQGLEFLIYFQGNSAPDKSGLPSDRFSAERTGGSVSTLTIQRTQQEDSAVYLCASSRDSQETQYFGPGTRLLVL.

Of note for this clonotype: Relative to the germline gene, one junction end is altered; a read error may explain this. The chain employs TRBV11-1 and TRBJ1-1, with TRBD1 matching 7 bases. The germline CDR1 and CDR2 sequences are SGHAT and FQDESV (reference sequence). The CDR3 runs 16 residues. CDR3 in DNA: TGCGCCAGCAGCCAATACGGGACAGCTATGAACACTGAAGCTTTCTTT. It specifies CASSQYGTAMNTEAFF.

The chain carries TRBV12-3 or TRBV12-4 and TRBJ1-6, with D perhaps TRBD1 (6 bases). V was cut by 11 bases and J by 7 bases, with 21 bases left in between. The CDR3 runs to 15 residues. The CDR3, as DNA: TGTGCCGGCAACCAAGGGGGACTTGGGAATTCACCCCTCCACTTT. It is translated as CAGNQGGLGNSPLHF.

Many counts were recorded for this clonotype. This chain joins TRBV30 and TRBJ1-1; 8 positions match TRBD1. Germline values: CDR1 GTSNPN, CDR2 SVGIG (reference sequence). The CDR3 loop spans 14 amino acids. The V gene end was trimmed by 5 bases and the J gene end by 2 bases; junction bases not matched to a gene: 7. The CDR3 nucleotides are TGTGCCTGGGACCCCGGGACAGGCAACACTGAAGCTTTCTTT. It codes for CAWDPGTGNTEAFF.

The V call is TRBV5-5, the J call TRBJ2-1; D uncertain. CDR1 and CDR2 (germline): SGHKS, YYEKEE (reference sequence). The CDR3 loop spans 15 amino acids. Deletions cut 0 bases from V and 0 bases from J, with 7 bases between. The CDR3 DNA reads TGTGCCAGCAGCTTGGTCTCGAGCTCCTACAATGAGCAGTTCTTC. As protein: CASSLVSSSYNEQFF.

V usage is TRBV27 and J usage is TRBJ2-1; D possibly matches TRBD1 or TRBD2 (5 bases each). Germline V gives CDR1 MNHEY, CDR2 SMNVEV (reference sequence). V lost 5 bases, J lost 4 bases, and 18 bases lay in between. The CDR3 extends over 16 amino acids. The CDR3 protein is CASSPGTPGPYNEQFF. The CDR3 bases are TGTGCCAGCAGTCCCGGGACCCCCGGCCCTTACAATGAGCAGTTCTTC.

The chain links TRBV11-1 to TRBJ2-3; 8 positions match TRBD1. Germline assignment: CDR1 SGHAT and CDR2 FQDESV (reference sequence). CDR3 size: 15 residues. The junction had 6 bases not matched to a gene; V was cut back by 5 bases and J by 2 bases. CDR3: CASSVQGAVTDTQYF. CDR3 nucleotide sequence: TGTGCCAGCAGCGTCCAGGGGGCAGTCACAGATACGCAGTATTTT.